This entry describes one TCR beta chain. Its target is not known. This record belongs to a study of T-cell memory formation after mild COVID-19. About the research overall: The study found TCR clusters largely donor specific. Study conclusions and caveats: Clones which contracted sat mainly in CM and EM if CD4+, and in EMRA if CD8+.

Constant-segment primers and 5'RACE yielded cDNA libraries for TCR alpha and TCR beta, each carrying sample barcodes and UMIs. One entry per CDR3 protein, called by TCRdb with MiXCR from the 5' RACE reads. The sample lists hundreds of thousands of distinct CDR3 sequences, over 15% seen once, with around 12% in the top ten. Per germline, CDR1 SGHDN and CDR2 FVKESK. This CDR3 comprises 15 residues. The V end lost 3 bases, the J end lost 8 bases, and 19 bases lay between the germline ends. The TCR originated in an adult woman who had mild COVID-19 (a few samples of this study predate the infection). Cell type and time point are not known. Sequencing input: PBMCs or a T cell subset sorted from them (not recorded which). The genes are TRBV14 and TRBJ1-1; no definite D call. This chain's CDR3 is CASSQFLGQFFEAFF. The CDR3 region has the DNA TGTGCCAGCAGCCAGTTTCTCGGGCAGTTTTTCGAAGCTTTCTTT.